The TCR beta chain under discussion was sequenced for a study of blood T cell repertoires in COVID-19. The V and J ends lost 5 bases and 0 bases respectively, with 11 bases between them. Germline V gene data show CDR1 as SGHRS and CDR2 as YFSETQ. This CDR3 is 14 amino acids long. Measured with immunoSEQ multiplex PCR; TCRdb has only the in-frame clones, and not every one. In the table there are 100,000 to 150,000 clones, around nine tenths of which are singletons. The chain uses TRBV5-1 and TRBJ1-1; maybe TRBD1 (6 bases). The sequence came from a man aged 55 to 70 with COVID-19, enrolled during active disease. The specimen sequenced was peripheral blood. Written as DNA, the CDR3 is TGCGCCAGCAGTCAAGGGACAATGAACACTGAAGCTTTCTTT. Residues: CASSQGTMNTEAFF. The whole variable domain, remainder taken from reference TRBV5-1 and TRBJ1-1, is KAGVTQTPRYLIKTRGQQVTLSCSPISGHRSVSWYQQTPGQGLQFLFEYFSETQRNKGNFPGRFSGRQFSNSRSEMNVSTLELGDSALYLCASSQGTMNTEAFFGQGTRLTVV.